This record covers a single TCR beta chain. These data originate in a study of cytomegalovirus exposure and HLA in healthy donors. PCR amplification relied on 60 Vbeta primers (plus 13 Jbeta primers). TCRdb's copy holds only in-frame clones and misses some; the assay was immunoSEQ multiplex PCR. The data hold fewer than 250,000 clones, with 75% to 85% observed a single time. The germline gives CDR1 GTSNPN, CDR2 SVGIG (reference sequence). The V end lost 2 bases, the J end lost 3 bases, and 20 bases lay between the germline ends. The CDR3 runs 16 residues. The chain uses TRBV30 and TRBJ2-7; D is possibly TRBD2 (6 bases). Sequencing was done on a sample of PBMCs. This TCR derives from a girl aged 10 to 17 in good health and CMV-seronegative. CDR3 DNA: TGTGCCTGGAGTCGTCTCCTATCCGGGAGATTCTACGAGCAGTACTTC. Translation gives CAWSRLLSGRFYEQYF.